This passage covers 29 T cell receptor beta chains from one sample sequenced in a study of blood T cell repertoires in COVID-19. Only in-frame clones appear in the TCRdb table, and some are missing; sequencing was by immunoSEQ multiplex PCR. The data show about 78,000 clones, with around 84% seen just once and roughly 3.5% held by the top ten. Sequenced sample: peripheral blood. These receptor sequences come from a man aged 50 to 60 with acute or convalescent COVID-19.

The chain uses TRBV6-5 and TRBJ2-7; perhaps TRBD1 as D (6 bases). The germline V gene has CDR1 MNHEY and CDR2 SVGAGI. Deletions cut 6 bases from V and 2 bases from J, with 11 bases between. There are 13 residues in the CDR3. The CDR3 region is CASSQGTTYEQYF. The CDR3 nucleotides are TGTGCCAGCAGCCAAGGGACAACCTACGAGCAGTACTTC.

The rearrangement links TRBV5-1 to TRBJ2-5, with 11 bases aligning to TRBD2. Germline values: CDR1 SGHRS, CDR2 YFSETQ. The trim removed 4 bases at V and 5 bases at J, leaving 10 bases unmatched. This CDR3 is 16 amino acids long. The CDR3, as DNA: TGCGCCAGCAGCCACATAGCGGGGGGGCCTGGGGAGACCCAGTACTTC. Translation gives CASSHIAGGPGETQYF.

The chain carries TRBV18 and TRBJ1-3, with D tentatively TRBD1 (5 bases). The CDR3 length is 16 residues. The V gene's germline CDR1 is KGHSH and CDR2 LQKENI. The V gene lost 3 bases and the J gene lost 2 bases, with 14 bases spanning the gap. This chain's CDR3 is CASSPSGLGAGNTIYF. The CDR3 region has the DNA TGTGCCAGCTCACCCTCGGGACTCGGGGCTGGAAACACCATATATTTT. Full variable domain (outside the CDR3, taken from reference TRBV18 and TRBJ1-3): NAGVMQNPRHLVRRRGQEARLRCSPMKGHSHVYWYRQLPEEGLKFMVYLQKENIIDESGMPKERFSAEFPKEGPSILRIQQVVRGDSAAYFCASSPSGLGAGNTIYFGEGSWLTVV.

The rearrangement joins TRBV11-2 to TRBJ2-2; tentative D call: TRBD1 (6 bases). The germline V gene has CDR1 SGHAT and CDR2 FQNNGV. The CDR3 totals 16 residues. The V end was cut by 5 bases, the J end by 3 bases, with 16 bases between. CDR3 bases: TGTGCCAGCAGCCCGAATACGGGACACTACACCGGGGAGCTGTTTTTT. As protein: CASSPNTGHYTGELFF.

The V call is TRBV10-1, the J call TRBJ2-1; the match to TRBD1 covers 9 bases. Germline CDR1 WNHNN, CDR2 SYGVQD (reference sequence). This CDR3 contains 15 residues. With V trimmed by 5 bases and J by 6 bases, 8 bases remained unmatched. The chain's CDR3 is CASSSPGQGSNEQFF. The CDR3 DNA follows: TGCGCCAGCAGTTCGCCGGGACAGGGTTCCAATGAGCAGTTCTTC.

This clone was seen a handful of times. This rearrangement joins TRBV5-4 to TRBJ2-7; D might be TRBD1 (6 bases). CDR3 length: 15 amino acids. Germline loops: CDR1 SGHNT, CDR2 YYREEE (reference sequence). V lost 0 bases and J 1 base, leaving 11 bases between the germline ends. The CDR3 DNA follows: TGTGCCAGCAGCTTGGCCAGGGGCGCTTCCTACGAGCAGTACTTC. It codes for CASSLARGASYEQYF.

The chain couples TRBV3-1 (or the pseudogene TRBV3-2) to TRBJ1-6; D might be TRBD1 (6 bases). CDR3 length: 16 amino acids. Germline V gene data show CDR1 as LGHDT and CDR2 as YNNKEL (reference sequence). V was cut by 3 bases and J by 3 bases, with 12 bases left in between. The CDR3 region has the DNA TGTGCCAGCAGCCATACAGGGAGGGTCTATAATTCACCCCTCCACTTT. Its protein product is CASSHTGRVYNSPLHF.

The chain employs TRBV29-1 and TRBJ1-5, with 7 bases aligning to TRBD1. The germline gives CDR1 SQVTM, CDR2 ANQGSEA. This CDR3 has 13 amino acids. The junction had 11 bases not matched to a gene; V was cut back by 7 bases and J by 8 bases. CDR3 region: CSARDSLGEPQHF. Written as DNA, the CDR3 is TGCAGCGCCCGGGACAGCCTCGGGGAGCCCCAGCATTTT.

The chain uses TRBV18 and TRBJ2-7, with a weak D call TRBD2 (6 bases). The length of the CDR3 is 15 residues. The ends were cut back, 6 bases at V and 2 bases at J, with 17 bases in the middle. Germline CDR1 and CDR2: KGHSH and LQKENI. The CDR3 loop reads CASSRAGYGTYEQYF. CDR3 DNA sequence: TGTGCCAGCTCGCGCGCGGGGTACGGGACCTACGAGCAGTACTTC.

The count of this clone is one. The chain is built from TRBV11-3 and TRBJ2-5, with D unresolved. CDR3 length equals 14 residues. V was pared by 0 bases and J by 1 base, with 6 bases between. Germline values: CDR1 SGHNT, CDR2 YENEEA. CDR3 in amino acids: CASSLEAAQETQYF. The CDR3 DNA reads TGTGCCAGCAGCTTAGAGGCGGCCCAAGAGACCCAGTACTTC.

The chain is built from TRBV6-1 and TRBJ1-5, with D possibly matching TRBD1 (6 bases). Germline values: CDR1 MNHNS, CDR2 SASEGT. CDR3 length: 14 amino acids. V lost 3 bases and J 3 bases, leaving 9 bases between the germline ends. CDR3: CASSEGDTNQPQHF. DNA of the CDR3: TGTGCCAGCAGTGAGGGGGACACCAATCAGCCCCAGCATTTT.

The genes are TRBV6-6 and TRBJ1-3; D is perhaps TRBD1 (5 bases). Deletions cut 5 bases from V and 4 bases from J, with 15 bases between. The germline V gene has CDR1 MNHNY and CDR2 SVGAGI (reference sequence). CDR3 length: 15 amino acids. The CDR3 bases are TGTGCCAGCAGTGCTGCCGGGGGGTACGGAAACACCATATATTTT. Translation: CASSAAGGYGNTIYF.

The CDR3 spells CASSQLSSYNEQFF. The CDR3 DNA reads as TGTGCCAGCAGCCAATTATCTTCCTACAATGAGCAGTTCTTC. V usage is TRBV14 and J usage is TRBJ2-1, with D unclear. CDR1 is SGHDN, CDR2 FVKESK, per germline. The V end was cut by 2 bases, the J end by 1 base, with 6 bases between. This CDR3 has 14 amino acids.

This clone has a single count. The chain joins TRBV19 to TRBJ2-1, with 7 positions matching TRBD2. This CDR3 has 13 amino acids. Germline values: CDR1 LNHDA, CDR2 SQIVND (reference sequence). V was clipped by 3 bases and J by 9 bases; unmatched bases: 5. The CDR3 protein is CASSMWGGGEQFF. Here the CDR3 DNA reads TGTGCCAGTAGTATGTGGGGGGGAGGTGAGCAGTTCTTC.

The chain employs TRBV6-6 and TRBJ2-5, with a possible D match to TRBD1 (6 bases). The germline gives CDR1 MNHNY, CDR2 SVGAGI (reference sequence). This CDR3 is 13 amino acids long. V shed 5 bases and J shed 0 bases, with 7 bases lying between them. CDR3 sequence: CASSRTDQETQYF. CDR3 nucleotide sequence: TGTGCCAGCAGTCGGACAGACCAAGAGACCCAGTACTTC.

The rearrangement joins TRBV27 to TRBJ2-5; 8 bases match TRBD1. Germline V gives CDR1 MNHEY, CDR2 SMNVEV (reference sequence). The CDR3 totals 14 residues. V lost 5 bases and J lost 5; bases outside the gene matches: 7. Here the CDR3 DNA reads TGTGCCAGCAGTAGAGACAGGGGCTGGGAGACCCAGTACTTC. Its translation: CASSRDRGWETQYF.

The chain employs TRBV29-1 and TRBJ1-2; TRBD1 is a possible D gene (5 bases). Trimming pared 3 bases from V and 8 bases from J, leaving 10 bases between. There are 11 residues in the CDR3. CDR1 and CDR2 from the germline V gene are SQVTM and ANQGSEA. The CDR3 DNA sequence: TGCAGCGTTGAGCAGGGTTCCGGCTACACCTTC. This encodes CSVEQGSGYTF.

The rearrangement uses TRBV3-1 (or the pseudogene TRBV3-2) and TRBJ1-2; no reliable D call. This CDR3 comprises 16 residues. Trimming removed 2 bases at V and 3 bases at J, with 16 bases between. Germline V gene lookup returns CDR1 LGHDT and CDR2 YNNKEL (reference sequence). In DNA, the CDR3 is TGTGCCAGCAGCCAAAGCTGGACTCTGCTCTACTATGGCTACACCTTC. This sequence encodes CASSQSWTLLYYGYTF.

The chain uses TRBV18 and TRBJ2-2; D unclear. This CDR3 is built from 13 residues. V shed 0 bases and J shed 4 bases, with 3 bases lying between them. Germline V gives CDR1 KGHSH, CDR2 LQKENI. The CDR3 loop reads CASSPPVTGELFF. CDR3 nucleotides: TGTGCCAGCTCACCACCCGTCACCGGGGAGCTGTTTTTT.

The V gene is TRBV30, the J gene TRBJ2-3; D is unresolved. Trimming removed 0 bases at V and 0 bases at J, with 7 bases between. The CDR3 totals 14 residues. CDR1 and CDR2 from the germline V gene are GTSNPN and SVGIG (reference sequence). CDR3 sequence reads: CAWSVSASTDTQYF. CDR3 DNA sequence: TGTGCCTGGAGTGTGAGTGCGAGCACAGATACGCAGTATTTT.

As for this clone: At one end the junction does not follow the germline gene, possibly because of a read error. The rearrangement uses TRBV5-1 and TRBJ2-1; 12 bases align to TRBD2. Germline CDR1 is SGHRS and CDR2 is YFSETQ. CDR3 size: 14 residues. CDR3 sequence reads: CASSNLAGGNVQFF. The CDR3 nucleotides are TGCGCCAGCAGCAACCTAGCGGGAGGGAATGTGCAGTTCTTC. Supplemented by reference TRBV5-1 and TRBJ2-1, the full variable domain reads KAGVTQTPRYLIKTRGQQVTLSCSPISGHRSVSWYQQTPGQGLQFLFEYFSETQRNKGNFPGRFSGRQFSNSRSEMNVSTLELGDSALYLCASSNLAGGNVQFFGPGTRLTVL.

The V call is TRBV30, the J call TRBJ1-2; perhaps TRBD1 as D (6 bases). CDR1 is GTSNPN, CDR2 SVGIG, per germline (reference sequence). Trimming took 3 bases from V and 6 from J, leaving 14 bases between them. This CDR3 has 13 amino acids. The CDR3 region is CAWRSRNRDGYTF. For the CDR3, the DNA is TGTGCCTGGAGGAGTCGAAACAGGGATGGCTACACCTTC.

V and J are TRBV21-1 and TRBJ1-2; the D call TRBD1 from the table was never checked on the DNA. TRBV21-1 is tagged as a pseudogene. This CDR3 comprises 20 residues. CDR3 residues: CASSQGPTDRLFFTNYGYTF. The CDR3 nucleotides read TGTGCCAGCAGTCAAGGCCCGACGGACAGACTATTTTTTACTAACTATGGCTACACCTTC.

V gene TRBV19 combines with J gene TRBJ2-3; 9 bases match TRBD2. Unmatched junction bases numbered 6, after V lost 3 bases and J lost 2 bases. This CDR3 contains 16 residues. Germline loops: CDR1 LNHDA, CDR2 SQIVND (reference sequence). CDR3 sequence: CASSMGRTSVTDTQYF. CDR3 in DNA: TGTGCCAGTAGTATGGGGAGGACTAGCGTCACAGATACGCAGTATTTT.

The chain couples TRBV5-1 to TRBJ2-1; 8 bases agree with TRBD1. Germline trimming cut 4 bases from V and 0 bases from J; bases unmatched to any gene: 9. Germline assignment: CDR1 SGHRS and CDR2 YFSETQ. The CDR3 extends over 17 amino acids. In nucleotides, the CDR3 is TGCGCCAGCAGCATTGACAGGGGACAGAGCTCCTACAATGAGCAGTTCTTC. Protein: CASSIDRGQSSYNEQFF. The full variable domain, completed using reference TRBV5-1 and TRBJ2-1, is KAGVTQTPRYLIKTRGQQVTLSCSPISGHRSVSWYQQTPGQGLQFLFEYFSETQRNKGNFPGRFSGRQFSNSRSEMNVSTLELGDSALYLCASSIDRGQSSYNEQFFGPGTRLTVL.

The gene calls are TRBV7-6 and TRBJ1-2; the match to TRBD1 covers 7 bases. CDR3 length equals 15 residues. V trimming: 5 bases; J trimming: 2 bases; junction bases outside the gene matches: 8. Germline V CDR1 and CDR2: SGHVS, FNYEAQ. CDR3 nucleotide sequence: TGTGCCAGCAGCCCTTCCGCCAGGGGGAACTATGGCTACACCTTC. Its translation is CASSPSARGNYGYTF.

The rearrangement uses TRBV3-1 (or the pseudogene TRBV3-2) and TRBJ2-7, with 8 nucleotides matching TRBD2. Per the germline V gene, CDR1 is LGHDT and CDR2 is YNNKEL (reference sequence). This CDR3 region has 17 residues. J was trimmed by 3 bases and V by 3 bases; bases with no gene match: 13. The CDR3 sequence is CASSHGGGAGHNYEQYF. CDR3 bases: TGTGCCAGCAGCCACGGGGGGGGAGCAGGTCATAACTACGAGCAGTACTTC.

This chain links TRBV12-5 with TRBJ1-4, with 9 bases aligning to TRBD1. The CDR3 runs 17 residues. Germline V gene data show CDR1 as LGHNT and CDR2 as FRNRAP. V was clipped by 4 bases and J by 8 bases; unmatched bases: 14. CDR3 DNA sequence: TGTGCTAGTGGTTCGATACCCCCGGGACAGGGTAACGAAAAACTGTTTTTT. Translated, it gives CASGSIPPGQGNEKLFF.

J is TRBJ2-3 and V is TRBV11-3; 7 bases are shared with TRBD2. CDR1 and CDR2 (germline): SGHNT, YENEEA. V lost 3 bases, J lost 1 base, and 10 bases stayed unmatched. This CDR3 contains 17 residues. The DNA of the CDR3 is TGTGCCAGCAGCTTTGATGCGGGAGATCTCCGCACAGATACGCAGTATTTT. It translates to CASSFDAGDLRTDTQYF.